This entry lists 10 T cell receptor beta chains sequenced from one sample in a study of immune evolution from preneoplasia to lung adenocarcinoma (dated by TCRdb to the early 2020s). The library was prepared using the immunoSEQ multiplex PCR assay. TCRdb provides this immuneACCESS table in a form limited to in-frame rearrangements. Some clones are lacking; in checked studies, under half of them reflect an unresolved V gene, and why the rest are absent is not known. The sample table lists tens of thousands of clones, 70% to 85% of them with a count of one. About 4.7% of the sample rests with the top ten. The sequenced material came from FFPE invasive lung adenocarcinoma tissue. What the cell subset or site label conveys for this sample: frankly invasive lung adenocarcinoma (ADC). The receptor source for this set is a person in their 60s with lung adenocarcinoma.

The chain employs TRBV5-1 and TRBJ2-1; 12 nucleotides match TRBD2. V shed 4 bases, J shed 8 bases, and the junction held 13 bases outside the gene matches. Germline-derived CDR1 and CDR2 are SGHRS and YFSETQ. The CDR3 contains 17 residues. The CDR3 sequence is CASSPRLAGGPGDEQFF. The DNA for the CDR3 is TGCGCCAGCAGCCCACGGCTAGCGGGAGGGCCCGGCGATGAGCAGTTCTTC.

The chain combines TRBV7-9 with TRBJ1-5; a weak D match, TRBD1 (6 bases). Germline assignment: CDR1 SEHNR and CDR2 FQNEAQ (reference sequence). V gave up 2 bases and J gave up 2 bases, with 7 bases separating them. The length of the CDR3 is 14 residues. In nucleotides, the CDR3 is TGTGCCAGCAGCTTATCAGGGGGCAATCAGCCCCAGCATTTT. Translation: CASSLSGGNQPQHF. The complete variable domain, with remaining parts taken from reference TRBV7-9 and TRBJ1-5, reads DTGVSQNPRHKITKRGQNVTFRCDPISEHNRLYWYRQTLGQGPEFLTYFQNEAQLEKSRLLSDRFSAERPKGSFSTLEIQRTEQGDSAMYLCASSLSGGNQPQHFGDGTRLSIL.

The chain combines TRBV7-2 with TRBJ1-1; perhaps TRBD1 as D (6 bases). Germline V gene data show CDR1 as SGHTA and CDR2 as FQGNSA. Trimming stripped 5 bases from V and 5 bases from J, with 12 bases between. The CDR3 is made up of 13 amino acids. The CDR3 DNA sequence: TGTGCCAGCAGCCAGGCCAGGGGTACTGAAGCTTTCTTT. It yields the protein CASSQARGTEAFF.

The rearrangement joins TRBV7-9 to TRBJ2-5; D ambiguous. The V and J ends lost 4 bases and 8 bases respectively, with 8 bases between them. Germline CDR1 and CDR2: SEHNR and FQNEAQ (reference sequence). This CDR3 comprises 11 residues. CDR3 in amino acids: CASSSYATQYF. CDR3 nucleotides: TGTGCCAGCAGCTCCTACGCAACCCAGTACTTC.

The chain links TRBV7-2 to TRBJ2-7; possible D gene TRBD2, 6 bases. V dropped 5 bases and J dropped 3 bases, with 14 bases sitting between them. Looked up from germline, CDR1 is SGHTA and CDR2 is FQGNSA. This CDR3 contains 14 residues. This CDR3 reads CASSDRRRGYEQYF. The DNA for the CDR3 is TGTGCCAGCAGCGATCGGAGGCGGGGCTACGAGCAGTACTTC.

The chain carries TRBV5-4 and TRBJ1-4, with unresolved D. The CDR3 spans 14 residues. V lost 0 bases and J 8 bases, leaving 11 bases between the germline ends. Germline loops: CDR1 SGHNT, CDR2 YYREEE (reference sequence). The CDR3 DNA follows: TGTGCCAGCAGCTTGGGAGGTTTTGGGGAAAAACTGTTTTTT. Its protein is CASSLGGFGEKLFF.

This chain uses TRBV6-5 with TRBJ1-2; TRBD1 matches 7 bases. The V segment lost 5 bases and the J segment 2 bases; nucleotides outside the gene matches: 2. The CDR3 has 13 amino acids. The V gene's germline CDR1 is MNHEY and CDR2 SVGAGI. The CDR3 sequence is CASSRQGNYGYTF. CDR3 coding DNA: TGTGCCAGCAGTCGACAGGGAAACTATGGCTACACCTTC.

This sequence joins TRBV28 and TRBJ1-5, with 10 bases fitting TRBD1. The CDR3 is made up of 15 amino acids. Trimming took 6 bases from V and 4 from J; bases not matched to a gene: 6. Germline-derived CDR1 and CDR2 are MDHEN and SYDVKM. The CDR3 DNA is TGTGCCAGCAGGACCGGGACAGGGGAGAATCAGCCCCAGCATTTT. Protein product: CASRTGTGENQPQHF.

The DNA for the CDR3 is TGCGCCAGCAGCCAAGGGGGAAGGACAGGGTTTCACGGGGAGCTGTTTTTT. This sequence encodes CASSQGGRTGFHGELFF. The chain employs TRBV4-1 and TRBJ2-2, with 8 bases identical to TRBD1. The CDR3 loop spans 17 amino acids. Germline CDR1 reads MGHRA; CDR2 reads YSYEKL. With 1 base clipped from V and 7 bases from J, the junction kept 11 bases outside the gene matches.

This rearrangement joins TRBV18 to TRBJ2-5; D is unclear. The CDR3 has 13 residues. V was shortened by 2 bases and J by 4 bases, with 8 bases between the two germline ends. Germline assignment: CDR1 KGHSH and CDR2 LQKENI. The chain's CDR3 is CASSPDKIETQYF. The CDR3 region has the DNA TGTGCCAGCTCACCAGATAAAATAGAGACCCAGTACTTC.